This T cell receptor (beta chain) derives from a study of early T cells in non-severe SARS-CoV-2 infection. At the level of the study: Bulk RNA isolated from unsorted whole blood underwent sequencing; chains were not paired.

The CDR3 sequence is 14 residues long. V lost 0 bases to trimming and J lost 6 bases, with 9 bases between them. Germline CDR1 SGHDT, CDR2 YYEEEE. TCRdb re-derived calls from the 5' RACE reads in MiXCR, one entry per CDR3 protein. The top ten clones hold approximately 3.8% of a sample with fewer than 120,000 distinct CDR3 sequences, roughly 13% of them seen once. The TCR comes from an adult who was a healthcare worker with PCR-confirmed SARS-CoV-2 infection or an uninfected control (not recorded which). Source: whole blood, taken at baseline. This sequence joins TRBV5-6 and TRBJ2-2; no clear D. The CDR3: CASSLAEVAGELFF. The DNA for the CDR3 is TGTGCCAGCAGCTTGGCGGAAGTCGCCGGGGAGCTGTTTTTT.